Sequencing of this TCR beta chain was carried out in a study of T-cell reconstitution after alpha-beta-depleted transplantation in children. Study-level points and caveats: Some patients' high day-60 TCRbeta diversity was traced to surviving recipient T cells and thymic progenitors. After transplant, at about two months, alpha-beta T cells were reportedly derived from several hundred expanded graft clones.

During its preparation, the TCRbeta library received unique molecular identifiers. TCRdb independently ran MiXCR on the PCR reads; one entry per CDR3 protein. Of approximately 800,000 distinct CDR3 sequences in the sample, about 16% are singletons; the top ten hold approximately 5%. As to this clonotype: The target antigen is unknown.

The CDR3 extends over 12 amino acids. Germline V gene data show CDR1 as MNHEY and CDR2 as SVGAGI. The V gene lost 0 bases and the J gene lost 10 bases, with 4 bases spanning the gap. The material was PBMCs, mostly from graft donor cells, obtained 360 days after TCRalphabeta/CD19-depleted stem cell transplant. This sequence was found in a male patient younger than 18 who had a stem cell transplant for acute lymphoblastic leukemia, so the T cells may come from the graft donor. This sequence joins TRBV6-5 and TRBJ1-6; D is unresolved. CDR3 coding DNA: TGTGCCAGCAGTTACTCGATGTCACCCCTCCACTTT. Its protein is CASSYSMSPLHF.